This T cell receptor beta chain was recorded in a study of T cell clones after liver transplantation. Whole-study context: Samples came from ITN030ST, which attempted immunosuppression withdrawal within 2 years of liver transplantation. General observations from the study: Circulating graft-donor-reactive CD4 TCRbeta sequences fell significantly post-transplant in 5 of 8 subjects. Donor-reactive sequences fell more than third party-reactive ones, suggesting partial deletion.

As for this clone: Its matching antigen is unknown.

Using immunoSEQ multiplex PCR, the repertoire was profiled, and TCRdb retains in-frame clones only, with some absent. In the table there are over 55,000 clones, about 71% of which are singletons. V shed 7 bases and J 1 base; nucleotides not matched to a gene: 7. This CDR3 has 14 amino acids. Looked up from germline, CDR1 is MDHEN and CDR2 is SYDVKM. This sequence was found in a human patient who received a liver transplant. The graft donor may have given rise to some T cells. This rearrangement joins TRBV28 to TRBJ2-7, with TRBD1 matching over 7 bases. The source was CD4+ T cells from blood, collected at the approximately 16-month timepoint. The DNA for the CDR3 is TGTGCCAGCACCCAGGGGGACACGTCCTACGAGCAGTACTTC. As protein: CASTQGDTSYEQYF.